This TCR beta chain originates from a study of blood T cell repertoires in COVID-19 (dated by TCRdb to the early 2020s). For the wider study: Collaborator samples came from the United States, Italy and Spain and covered acute and convalescent phases of COVID-19. Where HLA class I and class II types were available, the types were taken from metadata supplied by the sample provider, not from assay-based typing. Deeply sampled blood TCRbeta repertoires from subjects exposed to, actively infected with, or recovered from COVID-19 were included in the dataset. The repertoires were released in a freely available public database meant as a resource for research on the immune response to SARS-CoV-2. The samples were drawn from two sources: the first 160 participants of the ongoing ImmuneRACE study, and 1,000 to 1,500 subjects contributed by 6 global collaborators. The material from the prospective study consisted of cDNA or gDNA derived from T cells, B-cell-depleted T cells, or PBMCs. Nearly every sample came with metadata listing a de-identified subject ID, COVID-19 status, age in years and sex.

A word on this clone: Its recognized antigen is unknown. It has no much larger one-base neighbor in the sample; base qualities were not kept.

CDR3 length: 19 amino acids, cysteine to phenylalanine. Only the CDR3 DNA is retained, 57 bases long and in frame from the first base. The V and J ends are trimmed by 0 bases and 3 bases, leaving 22 bases between them. CDR1 is given as LNHNV and CDR2 as YYDKDF, both from the germline V gene (reference sequence). General findings and caveats noted by the study authors: The amount of clinical and demographic metadata varied by source and participant and was provided uncurated.

TCRbeta CDR3 regions were amplified from genomic DNA using the immunoSEQ Assay, a bias-controlled multiplex PCR. The published analysis was carried out like this. Nucleated cell counts per sample were estimated from amplification of reference gene primers within the assay. To quantify the absolute abundance of each unique TCRbeta CDR3 rearrangement, sequence reads were collapsed and filtered. For each sample, productive Simpson clonality was calculated by taking the square root of Simpson's diversity index across productive rearrangements. This immuneACCESS table, as held by TCRdb, lists in-frame sequences with V and J called but not all clones. Of the missing ones, under half trace to an unresolved V gene in checked studies; the others have no known cause. V, J and clone size are those of that table, while D and trimming were read from the DNA. This sample comprises about 150,000 clones, more than 70% of them detected only once. The biggest ten clones account for roughly 2.1% of the sample.

Whole blood was collected in K2EDTA tubes by collaborating institutions according to the institutions' own protocols. For TCRbeta analysis, collaborators shipped samples as frozen whole blood, isolated PBMCs, or DNA extracted from either of those sample types. Source material: peripheral blood. The chain couples TRBV15 to TRBJ2-3; the D region possibly corresponds to TRBD1 (5 bases align). This receptor was identified in a human donor in a cohort sampled during active COVID-19. CDR3 loop: CATSREFGGRVIGTDTQYF. The nucleotide sequence reads TGTGCCACCAGCAGAGAATTCGGCGGCAGGGTAATAGGTACAGATACGCAGTATTTT.